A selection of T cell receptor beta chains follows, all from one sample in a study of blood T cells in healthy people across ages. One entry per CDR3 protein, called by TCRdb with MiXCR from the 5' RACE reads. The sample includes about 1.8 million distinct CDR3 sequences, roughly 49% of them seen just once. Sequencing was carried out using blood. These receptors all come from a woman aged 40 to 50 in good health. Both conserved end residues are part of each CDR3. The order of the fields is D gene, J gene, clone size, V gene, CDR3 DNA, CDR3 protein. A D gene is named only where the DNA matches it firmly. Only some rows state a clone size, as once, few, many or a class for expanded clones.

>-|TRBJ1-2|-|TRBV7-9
TGTGCCAGCAGCTTAGGCCCACAAGTTGGCTACACCTTC
CASSLGPQVGYTF
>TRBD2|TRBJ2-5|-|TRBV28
TGTGCCAGCAGTACGATAGCGGGGCAACAAGAGACCCAGTACTTC
CASSTIAGQQETQYF
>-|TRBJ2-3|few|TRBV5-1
TGCGCCAGCAGCCCAATACTTAGCACAGATACGCAGTATTTT
CASSPILSTDTQYF
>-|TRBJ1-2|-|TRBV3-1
TGTGCCAGCAGCCAAGATTCGATGGGGAGCCACGGGGGGATATATGGCTACACCTTC
CASSQDSMGSHGGIYGYTF
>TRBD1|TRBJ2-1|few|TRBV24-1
TGTGCCACCAGTGACCCGGGACAGAATCATGAGCAGTTCTTC
CATSDPGQNHEQFF
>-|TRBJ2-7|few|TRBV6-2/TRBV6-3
TGTGCCAGCAGGACGTTGTTAAGGGCGGAACGCTCCTACGAGCAGTACTTC
CASRTLLRAERSYEQYF
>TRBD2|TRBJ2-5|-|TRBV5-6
TGTGCCAGCAGCGGACCTAGCGGGGGGGCCCGAGAGACCCAGTACTTC
CASSGPSGGARETQYF
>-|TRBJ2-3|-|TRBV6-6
TGTGCCAGCAGTACATCGACAGACCGCACAGATACGCAGTATTTT
CASSTSTDRTDTQYF
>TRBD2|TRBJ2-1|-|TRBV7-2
TGTGCCAGCAGCTTATTGGGCGGGGGGGCGTATGAGCAGTTCTTC
CASSLLGGGAYEQFF
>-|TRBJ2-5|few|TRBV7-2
TGTGCCAGTGTCAGGGGTGAGACCCAGTACTTC
CASVRGETQYF
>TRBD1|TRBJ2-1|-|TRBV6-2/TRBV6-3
TGTGCCAGCACACTAATTGGGACAGGGGGCAGTGAGCAGTTCTTC
CASTLIGTGGSEQFF
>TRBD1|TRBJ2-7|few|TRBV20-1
TGCAGTGCCCCGGACAGGGCGCCCTACGAGCAGTACTTC
CSAPDRAPYEQYF
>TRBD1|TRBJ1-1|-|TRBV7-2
TGTGCCAGCAGCCCCCCCGACAGGGACACTGAAGCTTTCTTT
CASSPPDRDTEAFF
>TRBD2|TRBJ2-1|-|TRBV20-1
TGCAGTGCTAGAGACCCGGCTACTAGCGGGGGGGACAATGAGCAGTTCTTC
CSARDPATSGGDNEQFF
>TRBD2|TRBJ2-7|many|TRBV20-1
TGCAGTGCTAGAGAGCAGACTAGCGGGGGGGCCTTTGGCGAGCAGTACTTC
CSAREQTSGGAFGEQYF
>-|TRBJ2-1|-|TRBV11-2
TGTGCCAGCAGCACCAGGAGTTTGTCTGCCCTCAATGAGCAGTTCTTC
CASSTRSLSALNEQFF
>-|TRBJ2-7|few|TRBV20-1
TGCAGTGCCATTCCGGGACACACCTACGAGCAGTACTTC
CSAIPGHTYEQYF
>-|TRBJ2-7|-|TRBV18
TGTGCCAGCTCACCGCGGGACTTCTACGAGCAGTACTTC
CASSPRDFYEQYF
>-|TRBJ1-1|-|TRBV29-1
TGCAGCGGGACTCAAGGGGGTACTGAAGCTTTCTTT
CSGTQGGTEAFF
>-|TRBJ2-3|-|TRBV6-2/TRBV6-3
TGTGCCAGCAGTTACGGTCTCGGCCCGGGAGATACGCAGTATTTT
CASSYGLGPGDTQYF
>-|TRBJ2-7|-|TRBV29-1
TGCAGCGTTTATCAGGGATTCGTCCACGAGCAGTACTTC
CSVYQGFVHEQYF
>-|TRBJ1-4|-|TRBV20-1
TGCAGTGCTAGAGATTTGAGAGCGGCGGGTGAAAAACTGTTTTTT
CSARDLRAAGEKLFF
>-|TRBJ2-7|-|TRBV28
TGTGCCAGCAGTTACTACCGGGACCAGATCTACGAGCAGTACTTC
CASSYYRDQIYEQYF
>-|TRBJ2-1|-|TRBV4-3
TGCGCCAGCAGCCAGGAAGGCCGCTCCTACAATGAGCAGTTCTTC
CASSQEGRSYNEQFF
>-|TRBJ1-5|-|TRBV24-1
TGTGCCACCAGTGTGGTGGCAGGGCCCCAGCATTTT
CATSVVAGPQHF
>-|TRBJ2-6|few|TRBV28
TGTGCCAGCAGTTTATATTGGGGAGTGAACTCTGGGGCCAACGTCCTGACTTTC
CASSLYWGVNSGANVLTF
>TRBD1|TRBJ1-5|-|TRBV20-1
TGCAGTGCTCCCCGAACGACAGGGGTATCCAATCAGCCCCAGCATTTT
CSAPRTTGVSNQPQHF
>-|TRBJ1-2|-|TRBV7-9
TGTGCCAGCAGCTTGGGGGGGGTTGACTACACCTTC
CASSLGGVDYTF
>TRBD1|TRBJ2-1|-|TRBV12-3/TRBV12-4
TGTGCCAGCAGCTATTGGGACAGTAGAAATGAGCAGTTCTTC
CASSYWDSRNEQFF
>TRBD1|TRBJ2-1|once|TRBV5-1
TGCGCCAGCAGTTCTACCCTCTCGGGACAGGGAAGCAATGAGCAGTTCTTC
CASSSTLSGQGSNEQFF
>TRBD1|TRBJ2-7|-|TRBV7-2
TGTGCCAGCAGCTTAATGAAGGGGGCGGACGACGAGCAGTACTTC
CASSLMKGADDEQYF
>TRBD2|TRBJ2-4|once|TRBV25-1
TGTGCCTCCGGTCCCTGGACTAGCGGGGGGAAAAACATTCAGTACTTC
CASGPWTSGGKNIQYF
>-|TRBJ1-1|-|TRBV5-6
TGTGCCAGCAGCTTGGGCCAGTCCACGATGAACACTGAAGCTTTCTTT
CASSLGQSTMNTEAFF
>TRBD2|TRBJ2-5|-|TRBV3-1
TGTGCCAGCAGCCAAGTGTGGCGGGGGGGCCAAGAGACCCAGTACTTC
CASSQVWRGGQETQYF
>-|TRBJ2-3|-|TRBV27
TGTGCCAGCAGTTTATGGGCCCCCGATACGCAGTATTTT
CASSLWAPDTQYF
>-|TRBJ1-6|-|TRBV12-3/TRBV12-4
TGTGCCAGCAGTCCCGGGACCTGTTCACCCCTCCACTTT
CASSPGTCSPLHF
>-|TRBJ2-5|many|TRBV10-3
TGTGCCATCAGTGAAGGTTTCGAGACCCAGTACTTC
CAISEGFETQYF
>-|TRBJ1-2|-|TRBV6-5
TGTGCCAGCAGTTACTTGGGGGGCGCGTTTAACTATGGCTACACCTTC
CASSYLGGAFNYGYTF
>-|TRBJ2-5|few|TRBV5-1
TGCGCCAGCAGCCAAGGGACACCGTACCAAGAGACCCAGTACTTC
CASSQGTPYQETQYF
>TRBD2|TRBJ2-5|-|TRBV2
TGTGCCAGCAATAAGCGGGGGGCCCCAGGGACCCAGTACTTC
CASNKRGAPGTQYF
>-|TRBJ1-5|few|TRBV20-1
TGCAGTGCTCCAGCCGTGGTAGGGGTAAATCAGCCCCAGCATTTT
CSAPAVVGVNQPQHF
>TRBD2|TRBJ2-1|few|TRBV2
TGTGCCAGCAGTGAGAGACTAGCGTATGAGCAGTTCTTC
CASSERLAYEQFF
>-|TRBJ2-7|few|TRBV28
TGTGCCAGCGGAACACCAAATAGCCTCGGACACGAGCAGTACTTC
CASGTPNSLGHEQYF
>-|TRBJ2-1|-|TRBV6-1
TGTGCCAGCAGTGTAGTAGCCAATGAGCAGTTCTTC
CASSVVANEQFF
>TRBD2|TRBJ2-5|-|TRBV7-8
TGTGCCTGTCCAACTAGCGGGGGGGCGGGGACCCAGTACTTC
CACPTSGGAGTQYF
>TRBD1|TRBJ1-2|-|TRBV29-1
TGCGGCGTTGAGGAAAGAAGGGGGCGGTATGGCTACACCTTC
CGVEERRGRYGYTF
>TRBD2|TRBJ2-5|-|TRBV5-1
TGCGCCAGCAGCCCGACTAGCGGTTGGGAGACCCAGTACTTC
CASSPTSGWETQYF
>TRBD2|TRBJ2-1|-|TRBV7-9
TGTGCCAGCAGCTTACTAGCGGGTTCAAGTGAGCAGTTCTTC
CASSLLAGSSEQFF
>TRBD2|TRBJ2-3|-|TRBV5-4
TGTGCCAGCAGCGGGGGACTAGCAACAGATACGCAGTATTTT
CASSGGLATDTQYF
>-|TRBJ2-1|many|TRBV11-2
TGTGCCAGCAGCTCTGACAATGAGCAGTTCTTC
CASSSDNEQFF
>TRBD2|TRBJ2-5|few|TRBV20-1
TGCAGTGTAAAGACTAGCGGGGGCCAAGAGACCCAGTACTTC
CSVKTSGGQETQYF
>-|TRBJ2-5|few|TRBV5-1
TGTGCCAGCAGCTTAGACCTAGGCGGCGAGACCCAGTACTTC
CASSLDLGGETQYF
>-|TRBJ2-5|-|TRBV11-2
TGTGCCAGCAGCTTAGGGTATGGGGGCGGCGAGACCCAGTACTTC
CASSLGYGGGETQYF